This paragraph reports one TCR beta chain. The data originate from a study of OX40 agonist ivuxolimab in advanced cancers. This CDR3 has 11 residues. Trimming removed 10 bases at V and 3 bases at J, with 8 bases between. CDR1 SNHLY and CDR2 FYNNEI come from the germline V gene. Only in-frame clones appear in the TCRdb table, and some are missing; sequencing was by immunoSEQ multiplex PCR. The table has 62,000 or so clones, about 90% seen once; the top ten hold 5.2%. This chain links TRBV2 with TRBJ2-3; the D is unclear. The sequence was obtained from an adult with an advanced solid tumor such as melanoma, head and neck, liver or kidney cancer. This material consisted of CD4+ or CD8+ T cells sorted from blood, taken in a trial of the OX40 agonist ivuxolimab. CDR3 coding DNA: TGTGCCATTGCGGATACAGATACGCAGTATTTT. Translating gives CAIADTDTQYF.